This is a list of T cell receptor beta chains from one sample in a study of OX40 agonist ivuxolimab in advanced cancers. Only in-frame clones appear in the TCRdb table, and some are missing; sequencing was by immunoSEQ multiplex PCR. The sample shows 80,000 or so clones, 80% to 90% of them seen only once. This material consisted of CD4+ or CD8+ T cells sorted from blood, taken in a trial of the OX40 agonist ivuxolimab. These TCRs come from an adult with an advanced solid tumor such as melanoma, head and neck, liver or kidney cancer. The CDR3 runs from the conserved cysteine through the conserved F or W. The order of the fields is V gene, D gene, J gene, clone size, CDR3 DNA, CDR3 protein. The D gene is left open where the match is weak. The size field is filled for only some rows; it gives once, few, many or a size class.

>TRBV5-1|NA|TRBJ2-3|NA
TGCGCCAGCAGCTTGGGTCGGGGGTCAGGCACAGATACGCAGTATTTT
CASSLGRGSGTDTQYF
>TRBV11-2|TRBD1|TRBJ2-7|NA
TGTGCCAGCAGCTTAGTTTTTACAGGGGGCTCCTACGAGCAGTACTTC
CASSLVFTGGSYEQYF
>TRBV7-8|NA|TRBJ1-5|NA
TGTGCCAGCAGCTTAGAACGAATGGTTAGCAATCAGCCCCAGCATTTT
CASSLERMVSNQPQHF
>TRBV2|NA|TRBJ1-6|NA
TGTGCCAGCAGCAGCACCAGTCTTTATAATTCACCCCTCCACTTT
CASSSTSLYNSPLHF
>TRBV9|NA|TRBJ2-5|NA
TGTGCCAGCAGCGTAGGCCCCCTTGGAGAGACCCAGTACTTC
CASSVGPLGETQYF
>TRBV5-1|NA|TRBJ1-3|NA
TGCGCCAGCGGAACCGGGACACCCAGCTCTGGAAACACCATATATTTT
CASGTGTPSSGNTIYF
>TRBV11-3|NA|TRBJ2-1|NA
TGTGCCAGCAGCTTAGAGGCTAGCAGGGATGAGCAGTTCTTC
CASSLEASRDEQFF
>TRBV27|NA|TRBJ1-1|NA
TGTGCCAGCAGTGTGAAGGAGGGCATGAACACTGAAGCTTTCTTT
CASSVKEGMNTEAFF
>TRBV27|NA|TRBJ1-5|few
TGTGCCAGCAGTTTATCCCCAGGGACCTCAAATCAGCCCCAGCATTTT
CASSLSPGTSNQPQHF
>TRBV9|TRBD2|TRBJ2-7|few
TGTGCCAGCGGGGCGGGAGGGGTAGGAGAGCAGTACTTC
CASGAGGVGEQYF
>TRBV9|NA|TRBJ1-3|NA
TGTGCCAGCAGCCCCGAAGTGCCTCTCTCTGGAAACACCATATATTTT
CASSPEVPLSGNTIYF
>TRBV6-1|NA|TRBJ1-5|NA
TGTGCCAGCAGTCCCTCCAGGGGAAGCAATCAGCCCCAGCATTTT
CASSPSRGSNQPQHF
>TRBV2|TRBD1|TRBJ1-5|NA
TGTGCCAGCAGTGCGGGACAGGGATTGAGGAGCAATCAGCCCCAGCATTTT
CASSAGQGLRSNQPQHF
>TRBV6-1|NA|TRBJ2-7|NA
TGTGCCAGCATCGAAAGAGGTGGGAGCTCCTACGAGCAGTACTTC
CASIERGGSSYEQYF
>TRBV7-2|NA|TRBJ2-6|NA
TGTGCCAGCAGCTTATCTAGTGGGGCCAACGTCCTGACTTTC
CASSLSSGANVLTF
>TRBV7-8|NA|TRBJ2-3|few
TGTGCCAGCAGCTTAGCAGGCGGATTAAACACAGATACGCAGTATTTT
CASSLAGGLNTDTQYF
>TRBV28|TRBD1|TRBJ1-5|NA
TGTGCCAGCACCGACCCGGGACAGGCCCGTTCGGCCCAGCATTTT
CASTDPGQARSAQHF